This T cell receptor beta chain stems from a study of shared clonotypes between healthy human individuals. About this clone: The identical CDR3 is also encoded by other nucleotide sequences in the sample.

Trimming cost V 0 bases and J 6 bases, with 3 bases left between them. The CDR3 length is 12 residues. The germline V gene encodes CDR1 MDHEN and CDR2 SYDVKM. The protocol was immunoSEQ multiplex PCR, while the TCRdb copy is restricted to in-frame clones and leaves out a portion. The sample has 950,000 to 1,300,000 clones, 60% to 80% seen once. Sequencing was performed on memory CD4+ T cells sorted from blood. The subset here: CD45RA-negative fraction. The genes are TRBV28 and TRBJ1-5; unclear D gene. This TCR was sampled from a young man in good health. The CDR3 here is CASSLWGQPQHF. In nucleotides, the CDR3 is TGTGCCAGCAGTTTATGGGGTCAGCCCCAGCATTTT. Full variable domain (outside the CDR3, taken from reference TRBV28 and TRBJ1-5): DVKVTQSSRYLVKRTGEKVFLECVQDMDHENMFWYRQDPGLGLRLIYFSYDVKMKEKGDIPEGYSVSREKKERFSLILESASTNQTSMYLCASSLWGQPQHFGDGTRLSIL.